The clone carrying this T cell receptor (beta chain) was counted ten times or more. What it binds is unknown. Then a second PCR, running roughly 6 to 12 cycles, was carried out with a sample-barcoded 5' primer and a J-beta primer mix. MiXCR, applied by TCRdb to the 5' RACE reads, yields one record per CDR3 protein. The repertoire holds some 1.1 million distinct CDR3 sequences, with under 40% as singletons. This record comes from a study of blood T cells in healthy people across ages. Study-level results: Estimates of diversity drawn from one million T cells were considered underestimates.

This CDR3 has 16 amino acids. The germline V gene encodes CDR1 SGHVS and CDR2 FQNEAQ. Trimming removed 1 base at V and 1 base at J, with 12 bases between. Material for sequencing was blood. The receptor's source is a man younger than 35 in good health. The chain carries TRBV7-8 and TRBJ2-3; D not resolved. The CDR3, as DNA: TGTGCCAGCAGCTTAGATCGCGAGCAGGGCACAGATACGCAGTATTTT. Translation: CASSLDREQGTDTQYF.